The 5 T cell receptor beta chains below all came from one sample that was sequenced in a study of blood T cell repertoires in COVID-19. The protocol was immunoSEQ multiplex PCR, while the TCRdb copy is restricted to in-frame clones and leaves out a portion. Of fewer than 130,000 clones detected, approximately 79% appear once; the ten largest clones hold 20% to 25%. Sequenced input: peripheral blood. These TCRs come from a man aged 70 or older with active or convalescent COVID-19.

The chain links TRBV5-5 to TRBJ2-7, with 10 bases matching TRBD2. Trimming removed 1 base from V and 2 bases from J; junction bases left unmatched: 3. This CDR3 region has 15 residues. From germline, CDR1 is SGHKS and CDR2 YYEKEE (reference sequence). The CDR3 spells CASSLTSGKAYEQYF. In DNA form, the CDR3 reads TGTGCCAGCAGCTTGACTAGCGGGAAGGCCTACGAGCAGTACTTC.

The chain links TRBV18 to TRBJ2-1; 7 nucleotides align to TRBD2. The CDR3 extends over 19 amino acids. The V and J ends lost 1 base and 1 base, in that order; junction bases with no gene match: 13. Germline-derived CDR1 and CDR2 are KGHSH and LQKENI. The CDR3 bases are TGTGCCAGCTCACCACTGACCAGGGCTAGCGGACTGTCCTACAATGAGCAGTTCTTC. It translates to CASSPLTRASGLSYNEQFF.

This chain uses TRBV30 with TRBJ1-2; D might be TRBD1 (6 bases). This CDR3 has 12 amino acids. The germline CDR1 and CDR2 sequences are GTSNPN and SVGIG (reference sequence). Between the trimmed V and J ends, which lost 1 base and 8 bases, there was a span of 11 bases. The CDR3 region is CAWSEGTRGYTF. Written as DNA, the CDR3 is TGTGCCTGGAGTGAAGGGACACGCGGCTACACCTTC.

The chain links TRBV19 to TRBJ2-4; weak D call: TRBD2 (6 bases). Germline V gives CDR1 LNHDA, CDR2 SQIVND (reference sequence). Between the trimmed V and J ends, which lost 3 bases and 15 bases, there was a span of 15 bases. This CDR3 comprises 12 residues. CDR3 sequence (DNA): TGTGCCAGTAGTATTGAGGAGGGGCCTCCGTACTTC. The encoded protein is CASSIEEGPPYF.

The chain combines TRBV19 with TRBJ1-5; D unresolved. V lost 3 bases, J lost 3 bases, and 9 bases lay in between. The CDR3 runs to 14 residues. Germline V gene data show CDR1 as LNHDA and CDR2 as SQIVND (reference sequence). CDR3 protein: CASSIGGNNQPQHF. In DNA form, the CDR3 reads TGTGCCAGTAGTATCGGCGGGAACAATCAGCCCCAGCATTTT.